The clone carrying this T cell receptor beta chain was observed a handful of times. Antigen unknown. Use of 60 Vbeta and 13 Jbeta primers characterized the PCR. Some clones are missing from TCRdb's copy, which holds only in-frame ones; the method was immunoSEQ multiplex PCR. This sample has 220,000 or so clones, with more than 65% found just once. The data derive from a study of cytomegalovirus exposure and HLA in healthy donors. Study-wide findings and caveats: Immune exposure was documented only through CMV serostatus.

The clonotype was recovered from a woman aged 25-40 years in good health and CMV-seronegative. The sequenced material came from PBMCs.

CDR3 sequence reads: CASSLRGGPAGSGANVLTF. CDR3 in DNA: TGTGCCAGCAGCTTGCGCGGGGGACCTGCGGGTTCTGGGGCCAACGTCCTGACTTTC. The rearrangement links TRBV5-6 to TRBJ2-6; 7 bases are a match to TRBD2. V trimming: 1 base; J trimming: 1 base; junction bases outside the gene matches: 11. The germline V gene encodes CDR1 SGHDT and CDR2 YYEEEE. The CDR3 covers 19 residues.